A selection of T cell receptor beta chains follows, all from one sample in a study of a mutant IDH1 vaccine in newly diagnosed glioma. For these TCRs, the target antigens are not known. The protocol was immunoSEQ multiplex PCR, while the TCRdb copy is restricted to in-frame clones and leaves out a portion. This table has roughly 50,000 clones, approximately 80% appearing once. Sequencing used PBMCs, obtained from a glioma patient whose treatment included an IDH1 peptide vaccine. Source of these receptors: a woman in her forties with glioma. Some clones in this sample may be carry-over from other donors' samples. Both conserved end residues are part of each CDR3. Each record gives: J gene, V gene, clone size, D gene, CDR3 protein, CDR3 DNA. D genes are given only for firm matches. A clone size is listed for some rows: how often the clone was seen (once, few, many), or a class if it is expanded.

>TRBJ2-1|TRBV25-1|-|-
CASSESRGGWNEQFF
TGTGCCAGCAGTGAATCCAGGGGTGGATGGAATGAGCAGTTCTTC
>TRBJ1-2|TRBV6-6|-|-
CASSYSEGVYGYTF
TGTGCCAGCAGTTACTCGGAGGGGGTTTATGGCTACACCTTC
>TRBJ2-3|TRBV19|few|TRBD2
CASSPRTSGDGDTQYF
TGTGCCAGTAGTCCCAGGACTAGCGGGGATGGAGATACGCAGTATTTT
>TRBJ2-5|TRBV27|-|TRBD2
CASSSVGLAGEETQYF
TGTGCCAGCAGTTCCGTCGGACTAGCGGGGGAAGAGACCCAGTACTTC
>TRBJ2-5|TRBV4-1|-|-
CASSSSGGRRGETQYF
TGCGCCAGCAGCTCATCTGGGGGCCGGAGAGGAGAGACCCAGTACTTC
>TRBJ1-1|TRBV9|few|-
CASSVEAGTEAFF
TGTGCCAGCAGCGTAGAGGCGGGCACTGAAGCTTTCTTT
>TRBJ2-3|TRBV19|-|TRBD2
CASSLVLAVTQYF
TGTGCCAGTAGCCTTGTCCTAGCGGTTACGCAGTATTTT
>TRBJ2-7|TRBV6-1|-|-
CASSEAKRYSYEQYF
TGTGCCAGCAGTGAAGCAAAGAGGTACTCCTACGAGCAGTACTTC
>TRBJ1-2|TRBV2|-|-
CASSEDFNYGYTF
TGTGCCAGCAGCGAGGATTTTAACTATGGCTACACCTTC
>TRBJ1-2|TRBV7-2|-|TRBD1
CASGTGANYGYTF
TGTGCCAGCGGGACAGGTGCTAACTATGGCTACACCTTC
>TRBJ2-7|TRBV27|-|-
CASSLQGANYEQYF
TGTGCCAGCAGTTTACAAGGGGCGAACTACGAGCAGTACTTC
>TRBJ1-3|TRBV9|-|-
CASSLRTESSGNTIYF
TGTGCCAGCAGCTTGAGGACGGAGAGCTCTGGAAACACCATATATTTT